These T cell receptor beta chains were read from a single sample in a study of identical twins. MiXCR, run by TCRdb on the 5' RACE reads, gives a single entry per CDR3 protein. The table records approximately 680,000 distinct CDR3 sequences, 7.1% of them present only once. This same sample was also taken into another study, of yellow fever vaccine responses in identical twins.

The sample consisted of PBMCs. These receptors originate from a woman aged 18-29 years in good health. Each CDR3 is given with its conserved first and last residue. Size tells how often a clone was seen (once, few, many) or the class of an expanded clone, and some rows leave it out.

v_gene: TRBV12-3/TRBV12-4; abundance: many; j_gene: TRBJ2-7; CDR3aa: CASSSGPSYEQYF
v_gene: TRBV6-5; abundance: many; j_gene: TRBJ2-7; CDR3aa: CASSYDRWGYEQYF
v_gene: TRBV27; abundance: many; j_gene: TRBJ1-5; CDR3aa: CASSFGVGGPQHF
v_gene: TRBV7-9; abundance: many; j_gene: TRBJ2-3; CDR3aa: CASSLQRSTDTQYF
v_gene: TRBV11-3; abundance: .; j_gene: TRBJ2-7; CDR3aa: CASSLVGRRDPYEQYF
v_gene: TRBV5-1; abundance: few; j_gene: TRBJ2-3; CDR3aa: CASSPPAAGTDTQYF
v_gene: TRBV5-5; abundance: many; j_gene: TRBJ2-5; CDR3aa: CASSLGPSQETQYF
v_gene: TRBV20-1; abundance: many; j_gene: TRBJ2-5; CDR3aa: CSARMDPQETQYF
v_gene: TRBV4-1; abundance: few; j_gene: TRBJ2-1; CDR3aa: CASSQDLPGLGGNEQFF
v_gene: TRBV18; abundance: .; j_gene: TRBJ2-3; CDR3aa: CASSSTFTDTQYF
v_gene: TRBV24-1; abundance: .; j_gene: TRBJ2-1; CDR3aa: CATGLNSYNEQFF
v_gene: TRBV14; abundance: .; j_gene: TRBJ2-1; CDR3aa: CASSPTVYSYNEQFF
v_gene: TRBV5-1; abundance: many; j_gene: TRBJ2-7; CDR3aa: CASSPRDRVNEQYF
v_gene: TRBV20-1; abundance: many; j_gene: TRBJ2-6; CDR3aa: CSASLHSGANVLTF
v_gene: TRBV29-1; abundance: few; j_gene: TRBJ2-1; CDR3aa: CSVVGSAVFF
v_gene: TRBV20-1; abundance: many; j_gene: TRBJ1-5; CDR3aa: CSAKVGLRGNQPQHF
v_gene: TRBV12-3/TRBV12-4; abundance: many; j_gene: TRBJ1-3; CDR3aa: CASKEGRGSGNTIYF
v_gene: TRBV4-1; abundance: .; j_gene: TRBJ2-3; CDR3aa: CASSPIMGTGDPDTQYF
v_gene: TRBV10-3; abundance: many; j_gene: TRBJ1-1; CDR3aa: CATSSPAGQGWYTEAFF
v_gene: TRBV27; abundance: .; j_gene: TRBJ2-2; CDR3aa: CASSLKSVFVTGELFF
v_gene: TRBV5-1; abundance: many; j_gene: TRBJ1-1; CDR3aa: CASSFLYDRRGTEAFF
v_gene: TRBV28; abundance: few; j_gene: TRBJ2-1; CDR3aa: CASSWDGRGNEQFF
v_gene: TRBV4-1; abundance: few; j_gene: TRBJ2-7; CDR3aa: CASSPSIIRDIYEQYF
v_gene: TRBV12-3/TRBV12-4; abundance: few; j_gene: TRBJ2-2; CDR3aa: CASRPQGSTGELFF
v_gene: TRBV4-1; abundance: few; j_gene: TRBJ2-7; CDR3aa: CASSPLGTSGSPSYEQYF
v_gene: TRBV12-3/TRBV12-4; abundance: .; j_gene: TRBJ1-6; CDR3aa: CASRVDRVLSPLHF
v_gene: TRBV11-2; abundance: few; j_gene: TRBJ2-7; CDR3aa: CASTRAYEQYF
v_gene: TRBV10-2; abundance: many; j_gene: TRBJ2-1; CDR3aa: CASSEGRYNEQFF
v_gene: TRBV29-1; abundance: few; j_gene: TRBJ1-1; CDR3aa: CSVRTGAGTEAFF
v_gene: TRBV28; abundance: many; j_gene: TRBJ2-1; CDR3aa: CASTERPDNEQFF
v_gene: TRBV12-3/TRBV12-4; abundance: .; j_gene: TRBJ2-3; CDR3aa: CASSLDLRLARDTQYF
v_gene: TRBV29-1; abundance: .; j_gene: TRBJ1-2; CDR3aa: CSVGIGQGSYGYTF
v_gene: TRBV24-1; abundance: many; j_gene: TRBJ2-7; CDR3aa: CATSDPGSSYEQYF
v_gene: TRBV10-3; abundance: many; j_gene: TRBJ2-7; CDR3aa: CAISTTSTSGQTEQYF
v_gene: TRBV5-1; abundance: .; j_gene: TRBJ1-2; CDR3aa: CASSPDGQDNYGYTF
v_gene: TRBV12-3/TRBV12-4; abundance: .; j_gene: TRBJ1-6; CDR3aa: CASSREGLYNSPLHF
v_gene: TRBV29-1; abundance: .; j_gene: TRBJ2-7; CDR3aa: CSVVSGRTDEQYF
v_gene: TRBV10-3; abundance: many; j_gene: TRBJ1-5; CDR3aa: CAISESSGGFFPQHF
v_gene: TRBV6-2/TRBV6-3; abundance: few; j_gene: TRBJ2-1; CDR3aa: CASSYVWAGAQFF
v_gene: TRBV6-1; abundance: .; j_gene: TRBJ2-5; CDR3aa: CASIPTSGQETQYF
v_gene: TRBV12-3/TRBV12-4; abundance: few; j_gene: TRBJ2-5; CDR3aa: CASSNTGTSGRAGETQYF
v_gene: TRBV28; abundance: many; j_gene: TRBJ2-1; CDR3aa: CASSLGGSGGNEQFF
v_gene: TRBV12-5; abundance: .; j_gene: TRBJ2-7; CDR3aa: CASGSSEGGLNEQYF
v_gene: TRBV6-5; abundance: .; j_gene: TRBJ2-7; CDR3aa: CASSYSSLGYEQYF
v_gene: TRBV12-3/TRBV12-4; abundance: many; j_gene: TRBJ1-2; CDR3aa: CASSVDGTIFNYGYTF
v_gene: TRBV29-1; abundance: few; j_gene: TRBJ1-3; CDR3aa: CSVERWQGKGNTIYF
v_gene: TRBV29-1; abundance: .; j_gene: TRBJ2-7; CDR3aa: CSVGDSNYEQYF
v_gene: TRBV4-1; abundance: many; j_gene: TRBJ2-3; CDR3aa: CASSLVYDAIPSTDTQYF
v_gene: TRBV6-1; abundance: many; j_gene: TRBJ1-5; CDR3aa: CASSEAIFQPQHF
v_gene: TRBV11-3; abundance: few; j_gene: TRBJ1-5; CDR3aa: CASSSKGAIGNQPQHF
v_gene: TRBV7-9; abundance: many; j_gene: TRBJ2-3; CDR3aa: CASSSLKAGGPDTQYF
v_gene: TRBV5-6; abundance: many; j_gene: TRBJ2-3; CDR3aa: CASSLGQGTTDTQYF
v_gene: TRBV28; abundance: many; j_gene: TRBJ1-1; CDR3aa: CASSPYGGENTEAFF
v_gene: TRBV5-1; abundance: .; j_gene: TRBJ1-1; CDR3aa: CASSLYRTGRWGTEAFF
v_gene: TRBV27; abundance: many; j_gene: TRBJ2-2; CDR3aa: CASSPTTRGGELFF
v_gene: TRBV2; abundance: .; j_gene: TRBJ2-1; CDR3aa: CASSEVGQGHNEQFF
v_gene: TRBV7-9; abundance: few; j_gene: TRBJ1-2; CDR3aa: CASSFSGGTGGDGYTF
v_gene: TRBV28; abundance: many; j_gene: TRBJ1-6; CDR3aa: CASNPTGGMNSPLHF
v_gene: TRBV14; abundance: .; j_gene: TRBJ2-1; CDR3aa: CASTSTSGSHRQFF
v_gene: TRBV9; abundance: many; j_gene: TRBJ1-6; CDR3aa: CASSVEFSPLHF